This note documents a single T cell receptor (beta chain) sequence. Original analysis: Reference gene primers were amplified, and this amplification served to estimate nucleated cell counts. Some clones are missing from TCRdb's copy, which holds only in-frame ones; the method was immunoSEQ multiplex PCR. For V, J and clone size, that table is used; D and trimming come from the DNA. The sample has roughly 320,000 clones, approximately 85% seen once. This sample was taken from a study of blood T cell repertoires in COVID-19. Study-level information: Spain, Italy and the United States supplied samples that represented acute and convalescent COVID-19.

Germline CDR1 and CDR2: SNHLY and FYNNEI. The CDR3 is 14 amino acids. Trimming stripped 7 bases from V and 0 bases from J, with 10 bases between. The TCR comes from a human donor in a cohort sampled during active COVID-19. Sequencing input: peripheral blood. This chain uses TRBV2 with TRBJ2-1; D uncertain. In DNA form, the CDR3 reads TGTGCCAGCACTGGCGGCTACTCCTACAATGAGCAGTTCTTC. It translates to CASTGGYSYNEQFF.